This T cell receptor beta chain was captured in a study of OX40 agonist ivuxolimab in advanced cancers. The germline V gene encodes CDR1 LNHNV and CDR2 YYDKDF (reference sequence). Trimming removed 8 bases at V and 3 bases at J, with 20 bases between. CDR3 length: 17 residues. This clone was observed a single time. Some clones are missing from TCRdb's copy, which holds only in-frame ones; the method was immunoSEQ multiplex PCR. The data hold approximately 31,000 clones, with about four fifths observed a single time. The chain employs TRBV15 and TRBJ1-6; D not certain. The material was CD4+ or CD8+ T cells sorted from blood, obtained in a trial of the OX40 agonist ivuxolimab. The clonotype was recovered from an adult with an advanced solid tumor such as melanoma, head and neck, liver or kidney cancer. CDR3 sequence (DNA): TGTGCCACCTGGAGGGTCTGGATAGTCTACTATAATTCACCCCTCCACTTT. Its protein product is CATWRVWIVYYNSPLHF.